Shown below are 10 T cell receptor beta chains from a single sample sequenced in a study of beta chain features in type 1 diabetes. The sequenced template was cDNA made from the entire isolated RNA. The table came from immunoSEQ multiplex PCR; TCRdb's copy has only in-frame clones and leaves some out. The data contain 140,000 to 150,000 clones, roughly 48% of them seen just once; the ten biggest clones take up roughly 0.43%. The sample taken for sequencing was Tregs from blood. The receptors derive from a man aged 18 to 30 in good health.

This chain connects TRBV19 to TRBJ2-1, with 7 bases lining up with TRBD1. The CDR3 is 15 residues long. After removal of 7 bases from V and 6 bases from J, the junction contained 12 bases not matched to a gene. Looked up from germline, CDR1 is LNHDA and CDR2 is SQIVND (reference sequence). The CDR3 loop is CASTPARDRTNEQFF. CDR3 in DNA: TGTGCCAGTACCCCTGCAAGGGACAGAACCAATGAGCAGTTCTTC.

This clone was seen more than once but under ten times. The chain recombines TRBV29-1 with TRBJ2-2, with a weak D call TRBD1 (5 bases). Trimming stripped 4 bases from V and 0 bases from J, with 9 bases between. CDR1 is SQVTM and CDR2 is ANQGSEA in the germline V gene. The CDR3 is 14 amino acids. The DNA for the CDR3 is TGCAGCGTTGCAAGGGGCCCGAACACCGGGGAGCTGTTTTTT. As protein: CSVARGPNTGELFF.

The chain is built from TRBV6-6 and TRBJ1-4, with D unclear. The CDR3 contains 11 residues. V was pared by 7 bases and J by 8 bases, with 8 bases between. Per the germline V gene, CDR1 is MNHNY and CDR2 is SVGAGI (reference sequence). The CDR3 region has the DNA TGTGCCAGCACCTACCGGGAAAAACTGTTTTTT. It yields the protein CASTYREKLFF.

The V call is TRBV9, the J call TRBJ2-2; D is ambiguous. The CDR3 spans 13 residues. Germline V gives CDR1 SGDLS, CDR2 YYNGEE. V lost 0 bases and J 4 bases, leaving 4 bases between the germline ends. CDR3 protein: CASSVVFTGELFF. The CDR3 DNA reads as TGTGCCAGCAGCGTAGTATTCACCGGGGAGCTGTTTTTT.

This clone was counted once. V and J are TRBV6-6 and TRBJ1-1; a possible D gene is TRBD1 (5 bases). V shed 5 bases and J shed 10 bases, with 23 bases lying between them. Germline loops: CDR1 MNHNY, CDR2 SVGAGI (reference sequence). The CDR3 loop spans 15 amino acids. The CDR3 coding sequence is TGTGCCAGCAGTGATAAACCAGGGAAGATCGTGGGAGCTTTCTTT. This translates into CASSDKPGKIVGAFF.

This clone was picked up a small number of times. J is TRBJ2-1 and V is TRBV6-1; no firm D call. The germline V gene has CDR1 MNHNS and CDR2 SASEGT. Trimming shortened V by 1 base and J by 8 bases, and 12 bases separated the two germline ends. This CDR3 spans 14 amino acids. The CDR3 sequence: CASSEVGSQYEQFF. CDR3 sequence (DNA): TGTGCCAGCAGTGAAGTCGGTAGCCAATATGAGCAGTTCTTC.

The chain uses TRBV27 and TRBJ2-1; weak D call: TRBD1 (6 bases). The CDR3 runs to 12 residues. Germline CDR1 reads MNHEY; CDR2 reads SMNVEV (reference sequence). Between the trimmed V and J ends, which lost 5 bases and 10 bases, there was a span of 12 bases. CDR3 bases: TGTGCCAGCAGTCTCCAGGGGCTGGAGCAGTTCTTC. Its protein is CASSLQGLEQFF.

This chain links TRBV19 with TRBJ2-7; D is unclear. Germline-derived CDR1 and CDR2 are LNHDA and SQIVND (reference sequence). The CDR3 spans 14 residues. V dropped 3 bases and J dropped 1 base, with 10 bases sitting between them. DNA for the CDR3: TGTGCCAGTAGTATCAGGTCACAATCCTACGAGCAGTACTTC. As protein: CASSIRSQSYEQYF.

This clone was seen more than once but under ten times. V and J are TRBV4-3 and TRBJ2-7, with 9 bases lining up with TRBD2. Looked up from germline, CDR1 is LGHNA and CDR2 is YSLEER. Unmatched junction bases numbered 3, after V lost 1 base and J lost 2 bases. The CDR3 loop spans 15 amino acids. CDR3 coding DNA: TGCGCCAGCAGCCAAGTTCGACTAGCGGCCTACGAGCAGTACTTC. Its protein is CASSQVRLAAYEQYF.

This clone was detected a few times. The V and J genes are TRBV9 and TRBJ2-3, with TRBD2 identical over 8 bases. With 4 bases clipped from V and 2 bases from J, the junction kept 6 bases outside the gene matches. CDR1 and CDR2 (germline): SGDLS, YYNGEE. The CDR3 has 15 amino acids. The CDR3 DNA reads TGTGCCAGCAGCTTTAGCGGGGCCGACACAGATACGCAGTATTTT. Translation gives CASSFSGADTDTQYF.